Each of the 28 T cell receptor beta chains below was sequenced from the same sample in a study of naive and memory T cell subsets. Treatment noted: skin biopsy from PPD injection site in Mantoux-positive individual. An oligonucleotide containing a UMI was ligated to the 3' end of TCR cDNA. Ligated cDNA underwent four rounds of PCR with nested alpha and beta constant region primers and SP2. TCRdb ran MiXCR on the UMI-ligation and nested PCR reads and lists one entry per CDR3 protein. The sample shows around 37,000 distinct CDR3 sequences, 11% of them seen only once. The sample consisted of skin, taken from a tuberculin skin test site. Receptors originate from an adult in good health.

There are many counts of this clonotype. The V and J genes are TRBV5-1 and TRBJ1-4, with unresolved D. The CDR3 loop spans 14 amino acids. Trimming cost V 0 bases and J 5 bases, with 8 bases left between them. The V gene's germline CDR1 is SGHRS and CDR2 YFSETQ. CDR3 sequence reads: CASSLGQPNEKLFF. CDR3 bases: TGCGCCAGCAGCTTGGGCCAGCCGAATGAAAAACTGTTTTTT.

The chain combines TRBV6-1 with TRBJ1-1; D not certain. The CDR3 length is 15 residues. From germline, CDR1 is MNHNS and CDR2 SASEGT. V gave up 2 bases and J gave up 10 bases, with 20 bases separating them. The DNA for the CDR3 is TGTGCCAGCAGTGAAACTATTTTTGGGCATGGGGTAGCTTTCTTT. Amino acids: CASSETIFGHGVAFF.

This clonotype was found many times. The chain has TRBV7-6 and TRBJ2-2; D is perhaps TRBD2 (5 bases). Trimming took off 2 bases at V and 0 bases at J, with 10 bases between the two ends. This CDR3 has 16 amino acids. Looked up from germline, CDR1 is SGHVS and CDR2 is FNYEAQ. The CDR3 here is CASSLLSSANTGELFF. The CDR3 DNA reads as TGTGCCAGCAGCTTACTAAGTAGCGCGAACACCGGGGAGCTGTTTTTT.

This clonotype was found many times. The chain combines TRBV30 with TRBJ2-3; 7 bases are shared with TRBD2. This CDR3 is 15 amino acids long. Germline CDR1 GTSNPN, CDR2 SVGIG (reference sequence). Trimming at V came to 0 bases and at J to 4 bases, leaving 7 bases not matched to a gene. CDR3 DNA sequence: TGTGCCTGGAGTGTACTGAGCGGGAACGCAGATACGCAGTATTTT. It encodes CAWSVLSGNADTQYF. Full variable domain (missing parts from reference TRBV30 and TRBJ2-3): SQTIHQWPATLVQPVGSPLSLECTVEGTSNPNLYWYRQAAGRGLQLLFYSVGIGQISSEVPQNLSASRPQDRQFILSSKKLLLSDSGFYLCAWSVLSGNADTQYFGPGTRLTVL.

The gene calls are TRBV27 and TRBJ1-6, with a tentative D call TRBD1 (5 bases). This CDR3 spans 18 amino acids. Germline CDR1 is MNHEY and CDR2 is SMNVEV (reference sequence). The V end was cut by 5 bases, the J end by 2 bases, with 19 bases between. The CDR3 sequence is CASSPRQTQDAYNSPLHF. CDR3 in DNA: TGTGCCAGCAGTCCCCGACAGACACAAGACGCCTATAATTCACCCCTCCACTTT.

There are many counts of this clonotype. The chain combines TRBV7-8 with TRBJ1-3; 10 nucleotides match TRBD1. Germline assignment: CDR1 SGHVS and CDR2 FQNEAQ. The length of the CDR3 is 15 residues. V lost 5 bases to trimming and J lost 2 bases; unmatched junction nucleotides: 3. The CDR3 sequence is CASSPGTGAGNTIYF. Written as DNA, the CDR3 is TGTGCCAGCAGCCCCGGGACAGGGGCTGGAAACACCATATATTTT.

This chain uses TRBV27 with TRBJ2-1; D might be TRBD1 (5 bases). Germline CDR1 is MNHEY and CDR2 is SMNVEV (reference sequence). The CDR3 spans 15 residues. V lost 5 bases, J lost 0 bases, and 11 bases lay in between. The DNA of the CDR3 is TGTGCCAGCAGTGGGGCAGGCGACTCCTACAATGAGCAGTTCTTC. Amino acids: CASSGAGDSYNEQFF.

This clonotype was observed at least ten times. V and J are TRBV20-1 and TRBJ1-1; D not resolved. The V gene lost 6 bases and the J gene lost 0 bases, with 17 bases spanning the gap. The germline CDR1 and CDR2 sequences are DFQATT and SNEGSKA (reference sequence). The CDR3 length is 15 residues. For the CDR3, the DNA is TGCAGTGCACCCAAACGGAACAGTATGAACACTGAAGCTTTCTTT. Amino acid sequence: CSAPKRNSMNTEAFF.

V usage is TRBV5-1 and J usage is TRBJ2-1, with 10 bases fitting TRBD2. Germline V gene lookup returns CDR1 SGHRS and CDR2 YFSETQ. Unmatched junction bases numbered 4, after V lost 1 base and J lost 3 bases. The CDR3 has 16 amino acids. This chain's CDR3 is CASSLQAGGIYNEQFF. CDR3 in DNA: TGCGCCAGCAGCTTGCAAGCGGGGGGGATCTACAATGAGCAGTTCTTC.

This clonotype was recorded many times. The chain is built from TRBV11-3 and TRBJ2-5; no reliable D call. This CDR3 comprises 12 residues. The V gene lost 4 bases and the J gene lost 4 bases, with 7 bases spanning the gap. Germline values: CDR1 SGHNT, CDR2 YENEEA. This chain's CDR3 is CASSSRIETQYF. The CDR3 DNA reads TGTGCCAGCAGCTCGAGGATAGAGACCCAGTACTTC. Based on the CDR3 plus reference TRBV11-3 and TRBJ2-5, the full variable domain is EAGVVQSPRYKIIEKKQPVAFWCNPISGHNTLYWYLQNLGQGPELLIRYENEEAVDDSQLPKDRFSAERLKGVDSTLKIQPAELGDSAVYLCASSSRIETQYFGPGTRLLVL.

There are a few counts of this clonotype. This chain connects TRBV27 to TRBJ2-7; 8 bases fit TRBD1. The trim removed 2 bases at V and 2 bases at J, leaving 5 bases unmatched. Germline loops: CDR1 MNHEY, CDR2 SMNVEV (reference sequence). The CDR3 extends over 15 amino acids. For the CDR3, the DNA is TGTGCCAGCAGTTTAACCGGACAGGGAGCCTACGAGCAGTACTTC. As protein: CASSLTGQGAYEQYF.

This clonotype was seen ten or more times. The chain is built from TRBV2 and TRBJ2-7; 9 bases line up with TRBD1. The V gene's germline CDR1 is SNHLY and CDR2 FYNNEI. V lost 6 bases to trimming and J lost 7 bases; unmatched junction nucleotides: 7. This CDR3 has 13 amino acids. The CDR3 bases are TGTGCCAGCAGGATACAGGGGGCGGGGGAGCAGTACTTC. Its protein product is CASRIQGAGEQYF.

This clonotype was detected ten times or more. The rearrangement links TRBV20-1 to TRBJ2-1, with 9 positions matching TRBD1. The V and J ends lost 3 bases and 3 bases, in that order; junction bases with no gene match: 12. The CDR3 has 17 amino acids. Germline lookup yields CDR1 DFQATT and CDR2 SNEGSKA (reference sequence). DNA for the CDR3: TGCAGTGCTAGGAGGAAACAGGGGGCGCAGTACTACAATGAGCAGTTCTTC. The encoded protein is CSARRKQGAQYYNEQFF.

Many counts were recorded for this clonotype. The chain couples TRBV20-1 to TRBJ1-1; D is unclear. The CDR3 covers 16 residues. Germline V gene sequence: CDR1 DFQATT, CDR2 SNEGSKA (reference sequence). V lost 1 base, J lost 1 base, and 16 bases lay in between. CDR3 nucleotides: TGCAGTGCTAGAGCCCGTCCGGGAGCCGGGAACACTGAAGCTTTCTTT. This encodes CSARARPGAGNTEAFF.

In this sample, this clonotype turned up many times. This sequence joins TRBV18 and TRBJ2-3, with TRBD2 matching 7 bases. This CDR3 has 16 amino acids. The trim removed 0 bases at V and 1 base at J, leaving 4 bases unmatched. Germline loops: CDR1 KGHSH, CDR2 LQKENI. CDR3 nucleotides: TGTGCCAGCTCACCACCAGGTGCGGGGGGCACAGATACGCAGTATTTT. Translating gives CASSPPGAGGTDTQYF.

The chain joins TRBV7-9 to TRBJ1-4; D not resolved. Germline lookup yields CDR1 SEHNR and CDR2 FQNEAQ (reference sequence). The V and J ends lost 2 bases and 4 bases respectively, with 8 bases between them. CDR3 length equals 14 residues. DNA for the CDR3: TGTGCCAGCAGCTTATCGGGATGTAATGAAAAACTGTTTTTT. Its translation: CASSLSGCNEKLFF.

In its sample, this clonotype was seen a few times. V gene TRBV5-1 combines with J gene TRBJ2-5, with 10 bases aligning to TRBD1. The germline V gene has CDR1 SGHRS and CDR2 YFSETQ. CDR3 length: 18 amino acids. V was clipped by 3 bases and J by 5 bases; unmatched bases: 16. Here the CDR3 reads CASSWRPGQGIRAETQYF. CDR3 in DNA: TGCGCCAGCAGCTGGAGGCCGGGACAGGGGATTAGGGCGGAGACCCAGTACTTC.

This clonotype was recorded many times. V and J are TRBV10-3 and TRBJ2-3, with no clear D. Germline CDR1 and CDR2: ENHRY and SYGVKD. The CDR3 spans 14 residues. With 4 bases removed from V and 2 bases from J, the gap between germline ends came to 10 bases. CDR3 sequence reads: CAISVSAVTDTQYF. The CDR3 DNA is TGTGCCATCAGTGTTTCTGCGGTCACAGATACGCAGTATTTT.

CDR3 sequence: CASSVGPGAYEQYF. The CDR3, as DNA: TGTGCCAGCAGCGTAGGACCGGGGGCCTACGAGCAGTACTTC. The chain has TRBV7-2 and TRBJ2-7; tentatively, D is TRBD2 (6 bases). The V end was cut by 5 bases, the J end by 2 bases, with 13 bases between. This CDR3 has 14 amino acids. CDR1 and CDR2 (germline): SGHTA, FQGNSA.

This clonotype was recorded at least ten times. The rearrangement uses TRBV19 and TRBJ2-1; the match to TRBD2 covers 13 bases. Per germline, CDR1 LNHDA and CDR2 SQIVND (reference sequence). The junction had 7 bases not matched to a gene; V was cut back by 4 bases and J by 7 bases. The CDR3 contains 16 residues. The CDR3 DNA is TGTGCCAGTAGTACCGCACTAGCGGGGGGGTGGAATGAGCAGTTCTTC. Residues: CASSTALAGGWNEQFF. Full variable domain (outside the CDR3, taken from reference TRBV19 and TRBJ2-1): DGGITQSPKYLFRKEGQNVTLSCEQNLNHDAMYWYRQDPGQGLRLIYYSQIVNDFQKGDIAEGYSVSREKKESFPLTVTSAQKNPTAFYLCASSTALAGGWNEQFFGPGTRLTVL.

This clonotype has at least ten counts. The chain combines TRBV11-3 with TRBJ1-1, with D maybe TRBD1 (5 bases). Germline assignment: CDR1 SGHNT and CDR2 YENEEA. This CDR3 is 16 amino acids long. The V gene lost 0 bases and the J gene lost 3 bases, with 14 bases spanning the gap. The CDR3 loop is CASSLDGRGGDTEAFF. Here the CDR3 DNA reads TGTGCCAGCAGCTTAGATGGGAGGGGAGGCGACACTGAAGCTTTCTTT.

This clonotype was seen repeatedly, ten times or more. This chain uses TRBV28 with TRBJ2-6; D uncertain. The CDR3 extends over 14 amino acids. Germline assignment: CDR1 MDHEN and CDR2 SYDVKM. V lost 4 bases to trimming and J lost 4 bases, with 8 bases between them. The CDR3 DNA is TGTGCCAGCAGTTCTCCCCCCGGGGCCAACGTCCTGACTTTC. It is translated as CASSSPPGANVLTF.

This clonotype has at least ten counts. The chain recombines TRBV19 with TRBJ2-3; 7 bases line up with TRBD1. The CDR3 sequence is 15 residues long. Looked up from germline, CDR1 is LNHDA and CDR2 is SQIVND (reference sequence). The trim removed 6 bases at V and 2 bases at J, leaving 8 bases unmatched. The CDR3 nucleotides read TGTGCCAGTAGCCAACCGGGACAGATCACAGATACGCAGTATTTT. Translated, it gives CASSQPGQITDTQYF.

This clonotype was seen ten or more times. The CDR3 loop is CASSQDMTGRSGNTIYF. CDR3 nucleotide sequence: TGTGCCAGCAGCCAAGATATGACAGGGCGCTCTGGAAACACCATATATTTT. V is TRBV3-1 and J is TRBJ1-3, with 7 positions matching TRBD1. The trim removed 0 bases at V and 0 bases at J, leaving 5 bases unmatched. Germline V CDR1 and CDR2: LGHDT, YNNKEL (reference sequence). The length of the CDR3 is 17 residues.

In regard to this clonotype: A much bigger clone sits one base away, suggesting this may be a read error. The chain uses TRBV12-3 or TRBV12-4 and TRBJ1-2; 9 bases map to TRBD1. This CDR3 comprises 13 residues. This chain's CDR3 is CASSYTGGYGYIF. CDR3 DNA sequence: TGTGCCAGCAGTTACACAGGGGGCTATGGCTACATCTTC.

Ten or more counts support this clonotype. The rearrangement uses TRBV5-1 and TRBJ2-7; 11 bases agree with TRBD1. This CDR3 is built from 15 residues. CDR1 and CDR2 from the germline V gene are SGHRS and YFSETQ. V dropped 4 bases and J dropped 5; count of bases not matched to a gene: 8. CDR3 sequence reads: CASSPMGQGEDEQYF. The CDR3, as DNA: TGCGCCAGCAGCCCGATGGGACAGGGGGAAGACGAGCAGTACTTC.

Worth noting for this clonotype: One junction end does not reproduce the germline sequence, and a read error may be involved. The CDR3 reads CASSIDDWYREANTWELFF. Here the CDR3 DNA reads TGTGCCAGTAGTATAGATGATTGGTACAGGGAGGCGAACACCTGGGAGCTGTTTTTT. The J gene is TRBJ2-2, the V gene TRBV19; the D gene could be TRBD1 or TRBD2 (6 bases each). The CDR3 is 19 amino acids. Germline V CDR1 and CDR2: LNHDA, SQIVND (reference sequence).

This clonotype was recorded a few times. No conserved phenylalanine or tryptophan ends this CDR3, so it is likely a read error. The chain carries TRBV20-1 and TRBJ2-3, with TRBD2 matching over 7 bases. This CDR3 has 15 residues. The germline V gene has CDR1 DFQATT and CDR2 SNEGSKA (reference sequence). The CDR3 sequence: CRGRGPGYSSDTQYL. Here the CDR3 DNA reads TGCAGGGGGAGGGGACCAGGGTATTCTTCAGATACGCAGTATTTA.